Listed below are T cell receptor beta chains from one sample, sequenced in a study of T cell repertoires in cytomegalovirus infection. TCRdb analysed the reads with MiXCR anew, one entry per CDR3 protein. Here the sample spans approximately 630,000 distinct CDR3 sequences, more than 20% being singletons. Sequences were obtained from CD8+ T cells from PBMCs. The receptors come from a human donor in good health (CMV status not recorded). Some clones in this sample may be carry-over from other donors' samples. Each CDR3 is given with its conserved first and last residue. Each record gives: clone size, D gene, J gene, V gene, CDR3 protein, CDR3 DNA. The D gene is left open where the match is weak. Rows give clone size only sometimes, using once, few, many, or a class for an expanded clone.

. TRBD1 TRBJ1-6 TRBV7-2 CASSRDSLGSPLHF TGTGCCAGCAGCCGGGACAGCCTTGGATCACCCCTCCACTTT
. . TRBJ2-1 TRBV6-2/TRBV6-3 CASSYSPEGGNEQFF TGTGCCAGCAGTTACTCCCCCGAGGGTGGCAATGAGCAGTTCTTC
once . TRBJ2-3 TRBV9 CASSAGLFITDTQYF TGTGCCAGCAGCGCAGGCCTTTTCATAACAGATACGCAGTATTTT
. . TRBJ2-1 TRBV28 CASSPVVGIYNEQFF TGTGCCAGCAGCCCCGTGGTAGGGATCTACAATGAGCAGTTCTTC
. TRBD1 TRBJ2-1 TRBV6-6 CASSYSTGQGVYNEQFF TGTGCCAGCAGTTACTCCACCGGACAGGGGGTCTACAATGAGCAGTTCTTC
. . TRBJ2-1 TRBV24-1 CATSKTGRVNEQFF TGTGCCACCAGTAAGACAGGGAGGGTCAATGAGCAGTTCTTC
. TRBD1 TRBJ1-2 TRBV6-5 CASTTGGEGYTF TGTGCCAGCACCACAGGGGGCGAGGGCTACACCTTC
. . TRBJ2-7 TRBV29-1 CSVERQYEQYF TGCAGCGTTGAAAGGCAATACGAGCAGTACTTC
many . TRBJ2-2 TRBV5-5 CASSPLAGELFF TGTGCCAGCAGCCCGCTCGCCGGGGAGCTGTTTTTT
many . TRBJ1-1 TRBV12-3/TRBV12-4 CASRGASEAFF TGTGCCAGCAGGGGAGCTTCTGAAGCTTTCTTT
few . TRBJ2-2 TRBV7-9 CASSLPISLKGTGELFF TGTGCCAGCAGTCTCCCGATTTCGCTGAAAGGCACCGGGGAGCTGTTTTTT
many . TRBJ1-1 TRBV14 CASSYFTKAEAFF TGTGCCAGCAGCTACTTCACCAAAGCTGAAGCTTTCTTT
. TRBD2 TRBJ2-5 TRBV6-2/TRBV6-3 CASNDGGRGETQYF TGTGCCAGCAACGACGGGGGGAGGGGAGAGACCCAGTACTTC
. . TRBJ2-5 TRBV11-3 CASSLGGRVQETQYF TGTGCCAGCAGCTTAGGTGGTAGAGTACAAGAGACCCAGTACTTC
many TRBD2 TRBJ2-2 TRBV28 CASSFYSGDTGELFF TGTGCCAGCAGTTTCTACAGCGGGGACACCGGGGAGCTGTTTTTT
. TRBD1 TRBJ2-3 TRBV5-1 CASSLGQGEDTQYF TGCGCCAGCAGCTTAGGACAGGGCGAAGATACGCAGTATTTT
few TRBD1 TRBJ2-2 TRBV29-1 CSTGQPNTGELFF TGCAGCACGGGACAGCCGAACACCGGGGAGCTGTTTTTT
few . TRBJ1-3 TRBV2 CASSSYSGNTIYF TGTGCCAGCAGCAGCTACTCTGGAAACACCATATATTTT
many TRBD1 TRBJ1-1 TRBV7-2 CASRYRGPGTEAFF TGTGCCAGCAGATACAGGGGCCCGGGCACTGAAGCTTTCTTT
. TRBD1 TRBJ2-1 TRBV6-5 CATSGQSYNEQFF TGTGCCACCTCGGGACAGTCCTATAATGAGCAGTTCTTC
. . TRBJ1-2 TRBV5-6 CASSPSPGPSAGYTF TGTGCCAGCAGCCCATCCCCGGGACCCAGCGCAGGCTACACCTTC
. . TRBJ2-5 TRBV29-1 CSVEATDETQYF TGCAGCGTTGAAGCCACGGATGAGACCCAGTACTTC
many . TRBJ1-2 TRBV5-5 CASSFNIANPYGYTF TGTGCCAGCAGCTTTAACATCGCGAATCCCTATGGCTACACCTTC
. . TRBJ2-2 TRBV20-1 CSAPWAGMNTGELFF TGCAGTGCCCCCTGGGCGGGGATGAACACCGGGGAGCTGTTTTTT
many . TRBJ2-2 TRBV25-1 CAAGVTGELFF TGTGCCGCAGGGGTCACCGGGGAGCTGTTTTTT
. . TRBJ2-1 TRBV20-1 CSARAFSYNEQFF TGCAGTGCCCGGGCCTTCTCCTACAATGAGCAGTTCTTC
. . TRBJ1-1 TRBV10-3 CATVSGNTEAFF TGTGCCACCGTCTCGGGGAACACTGAAGCTTTCTTT
. TRBD1 TRBJ1-1 TRBV12-3/TRBV12-4 CASSPFPPGQGGEAFF TGTGCCAGCAGCCCCTTTCCCCCGGGACAGGGAGGTGAAGCTTTCTTT
. TRBD2 TRBJ2-1 TRBV7-6 CASRFSGGPLNKQFF TGTGCCAGCAGGTTTAGCGGGGGGCCGTTAAATAAGCAGTTCTTC
once . TRBJ2-1 TRBV29-1 CSAMHGGPSYNEQFF TGCAGCGCGATGCACGGGGGGCCCTCCTACAATGAGCAGTTCTTC
once . TRBJ2-1 TRBV28 CASISPRGEVSYNEQFF TGTGCCAGCATTTCCCCCCGAGGGGAGGTTTCCTACAATGAGCAGTTCTTC
. . TRBJ2-7 TRBV27 CASSLIGSSSYEQYF TGTGCCAGCAGTTTAATCGGCTCATCCTCCTACGAGCAGTACTTC
many . TRBJ2-6 TRBV6-5 CASSYSPVSGANVLTF TGTGCCAGCAGTTACTCCCCCGTCTCTGGGGCCAACGTCCTGACTTTC
few . TRBJ1-5 TRBV7-6 CASGVGAQVSPQHF TGTGCCAGCGGCGTGGGGGCCCAAGTCTCCCCCCAGCATTTT
. . TRBJ2-3 TRBV7-6 CASSQKVGHLSTDTQYF TGTGCCAGCAGCCAAAAAGTCGGACACCTTAGCACAGATACGCAGTATTTT
. . TRBJ2-1 TRBV20-1 CSAPGLEYNEQFF TGCAGTGCTCCGGGGTTGGAGTACAATGAGCAGTTCTTC
few TRBD1 TRBJ2-1 TRBV6-2/TRBV6-3 CASSYTTKGQSLNEQFF TGTGCCAGCAGTTACACGACTAAGGGACAGAGCCTCAATGAGCAGTTCTTC
. TRBD1 TRBJ1-2 TRBV6-2/TRBV6-3 CASSYPTTRTGAYGYTF TGTGCCAGCAGTTACCCAACCACGAGGACAGGCGCCTATGGCTACACCTTC
. . TRBJ1-2 TRBV9 CASSVGIGYTF TGTGCCAGCAGCGTAGGAATCGGCTACACCTTC
. . TRBJ2-2 TRBV15 CATSQSAGAVGELFF TGTGCCACCAGTCAGAGTGCTGGGGCGGTCGGGGAGCTGTTTTTT
few . TRBJ1-2 TRBV29-1 CSVQKGQIGQYTF TGCAGCGTTCAAAAGGGACAAATCGGCCAGTACACCTTC
many . TRBJ2-3 TRBV12-3/TRBV12-4 CASSQMYRDTQYF TGTGCCAGCAGCCAAATGTACAGGGATACGCAGTATTTT
. . TRBJ2-5 TRBV9 CANSRFSGGSQETQYF TGTGCCAACAGCCGCTTTAGTGGGGGGTCTCAAGAGACCCAGTACTTC
. . TRBJ1-5 TRBV18 CASSPPGGDQPQHF TGTGCCAGCTCACCACCGGGGGGGGATCAGCCCCAGCATTTT
. . TRBJ2-3 TRBV28 CALALDTQYF TGTGCTCTAGCGTTAGATACGCAGTATTTT
many TRBD2 TRBJ2-1 TRBV7-2 CASSHSGGAFNEQFF TGTGCCAGCAGCCATAGCGGGGGGGCCTTCAATGAGCAGTTCTTC
few TRBD1 TRBJ1-5 TRBV20-1 CSARDPDRGAAEPQHF TGCAGTGCTAGAGATCCTGACAGGGGGGCGGCGGAGCCCCAGCATTTT
many TRBD2 TRBJ2-1 TRBV7-6 CASSLPTSGASYNEQFF TGTGCCAGCAGCTTGCCGACTAGCGGGGCATCCTACAATGAGCAGTTCTTC
. . TRBJ1-1 TRBV4-1 CASSPKAAGAGTEAFF TGCGCCAGCAGCCCTAAAGCTGCAGGGGCAGGTACTGAAGCTTTCTTT
few . TRBJ2-1 TRBV7-4 CASSPQAGHEQFF TGTGCCAGCAGCCCCCAGGCTGGACATGAGCAGTTCTTC
many . TRBJ2-5 TRBV7-9 CASSPRSLFQETQYF TGTGCCAGCAGCCCCCGTTCGCTGTTCCAAGAGACCCAGTACTTC
few TRBD2 TRBJ2-5 TRBV28 CASSTLAGLPQETQYF TGTGCCAGCAGTACCTTAGCGGGGTTGCCACAAGAGACCCAGTACTTC
many TRBD1 TRBJ2-1 TRBV19 CASSSRGPSSYNEQFF TGTGCCAGCTCTTCAAGGGGGCCTAGCTCCTACAATGAGCAGTTCTTC